The sequence of this T cell receptor (beta chain) was determined in a study of blood T cells in healthy people across ages. The junction had 4 bases not matched to a gene; V was cut back by 5 bases and J by 3 bases. From germline, CDR1 is SEHNR and CDR2 FQNEAQ (reference sequence). The CDR3 consists of 13 residues. Caucasian, healthy and from Russia, the donors were aged between roughly 6 and 100. For the second PCR, which ran for about 7 to 11 cycles, a sample-barcoded 5' primer and a J-beta primer mix were used. All cDNA molecules were each tagged by a template-switch adaptor with 12 random nucleotides. TCRdb re-derived calls from the 5' RACE reads in MiXCR, one entry per CDR3 protein. The sample lists about 1,500,000 distinct CDR3 sequences; roughly 28% were seen once.

V usage is TRBV7-9 and J usage is TRBJ2-7; TRBD2 aligns across 7 bases. The sample comprised blood. The sequence was collected from a woman in her 30s in good health. The chain's CDR3 is CASSPRDYYEQYF. For the CDR3, the DNA is TGTGCCAGCAGCCCCCGGGACTACTACGAGCAGTACTTC.